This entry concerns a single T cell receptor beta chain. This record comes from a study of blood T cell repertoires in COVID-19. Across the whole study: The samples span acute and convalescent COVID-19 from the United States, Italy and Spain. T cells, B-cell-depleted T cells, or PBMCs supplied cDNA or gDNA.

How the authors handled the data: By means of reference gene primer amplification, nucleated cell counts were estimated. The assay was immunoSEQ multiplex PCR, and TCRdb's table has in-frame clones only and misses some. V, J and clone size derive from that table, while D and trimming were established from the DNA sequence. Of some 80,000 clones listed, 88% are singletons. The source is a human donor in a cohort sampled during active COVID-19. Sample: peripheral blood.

The CDR3 sequence is CASSKGGGIEKLFF. DNA of the CDR3: TGTGCCAGTAGTAAAGGGGGGGGGATTGAAAAACTGTTTTTT. This chain links TRBV19 with TRBJ1-4; D may be TRBD1 (6 bases). The CDR3 contains 14 residues. Germline V lookup: CDR1 LNHDA, CDR2 SQIVND (reference sequence). Trimming shortened V by 4 bases and J by 7 bases, and 13 bases separated the two germline ends.